What follows describes a single TCR beta chain. The target antigen is unknown. This entry comes from a study of CD8 T cells in Susac syndrome. Study findings and constraints: It was acknowledged in the study that its TCR sequencing and HLA analysis involved a relatively small number of individuals.

It was with random hexamers that about 0.45 to 1 ug RNA was reverse transcribed. Amplification of TCR beta CDR3 was carried out by immunoSEQ multiplex PCR, which covered 54 Vbeta and 13 Jbeta segments. One entry per CDR3 protein, called by TCRdb with MiXCR from the immunoSEQ multiplex PCR reads. Found here are around 170,000 distinct CDR3 sequences, roughly 95% of them singletons; the top ten hold 0.09% to 0.1%. This CDR3 region has 16 residues. V lost 5 bases and J 7 bases, leaving 24 bases between the germline ends. In germline, CDR1 is SGHTA, CDR2 FQGNSA. Sequencing of TCR beta was undertaken in CD8+ and CD4+ T cells derived from blood.

This receptor was taken from a human donor with Susac syndrome. The rearrangement uses TRBV7-2 and TRBJ2-7; either TRBD1 or TRBD2 may fit D (5 bases each). Sequencing was carried out using CD4+ T cells from PBMCs. This CDR3 is CASSAQPGTGLREQYF. The CDR3 nucleotides read TGTGCCAGCAGCGCCCAACCCGGGACGGGGTTGCGGGAGCAGTACTTC. The variable domain in full, completed from reference TRBV7-2 and TRBJ2-7, reads GAGVSQSPSNKVTEKGKDVELRCDPISGHTALYWYRQSLGQGLEFLIYFQGNSAPDKSGLPSDRFSAERTGGSVSTLTIQRTQQEDSAVYLCASSAQPGTGLREQYFGPGTRLTVT.